This TCR beta chain was found in a study of blood T cell repertoires in COVID-19 (dated by TCRdb to 2020 to 2022). For the study in its entirety: Samples covering the acute and convalescent phases of COVID-19 were provided by collaborators in the United States, Italy and Spain. The repertoires were released in a freely available public database intended as a resource for research on the immune response to SARS-CoV-2. The dataset comprised deeply sampled blood TCRbeta repertoires from subjects exposed to, actively infected with, or recovered from COVID-19. The material from the prospective study consisted of cDNA or gDNA derived from T cells, B-cell-depleted T cells, or PBMCs. Samples were obtained from the ongoing ImmuneRACE study (first 160 participants) and from about 1,300 subjects provided by 6 global collaborators. HLA class I and class II types, where available, came from metadata supplied by the sample provider rather than from assay-based typing. Nearly every sample came with metadata listing a de-identified subject ID, COVID-19 status, age in years and sex. General study outcomes and caveats: The quantity of clinical and demographic metadata differed by source and by participant and was supplied without curation.

Compared with germline, V lacks 3 bases and J lacks 5 bases; bases without a gene match: 12. The CDR3 covers 16 residues, taking in both the cysteine and the phenylalanine. The CDR3 DNA has 48 bases and is translated from base 1. The germline V gene (reference sequence) supplies CDR1 SGHAT and CDR2 FQDESV. As regards this clone: The clone's antigen remains unknown. Base qualities are not at hand, and no much larger clone is one base apart.

TCRbeta CDR3 regions were amplified from genomic DNA by means of the immunoSEQ Assay, a bias-controlled multiplex PCR. As for how the authors treated the data: The number of nucleated cells in each sample was estimated from the amplification of reference gene primers within the assay. To quantify the absolute abundance of each unique TCRbeta CDR3 rearrangement, sequence reads were collapsed and filtered. For each sample, productive Simpson clonality was calculated as the square root of Simpson's diversity index over productive rearrangements. The table was pulled from immuneACCESS by TCRdb, which kept in-frame rearrangements only. Such tables lose some clones; where checked, under half of the loss comes from unresolved V genes, and the rest has no known cause. V, J and clone size are taken as reported in that table, and D and trimming were inferred from the DNA itself. This sample gives a few hundred thousand clones in total; around 85% of them show up just once. The ten largest clonotypes hold roughly 0.94% of the sample.

One collaborating source in Seattle enrolled patients during active infection and followed them longitudinally through the course of disease. Collaborating institutions collected whole blood in K2EDTA tubes following their own protocols. For TCRbeta analysis, collaborator samples were shipped as frozen whole blood, as isolated PBMCs, or as DNA extracted from either sample type. Material for sequencing was peripheral blood. The clonotype was recovered from a human donor with COVID-19, enrolled during active disease. The donor label of this sample is uncertain. Rearrangement joined TRBV11-1 to TRBJ2-5, with TRBD2 matching 7 junction bases. At the DNA level, the sequence is TGTGCCAGCAGCTTTCGGCCCCGGGAGGCGTGGGAGACCCAGTACTTC. Protein translation: CASSFRPREAWETQYF.